This record covers a single T cell receptor beta chain. The antigen is not known. The sort gate was single viable CD3+CD4+CD8-CD45RO+ cells for memory CD4+ T cells. After thawing, CD4+ T cells were positively selected. Profiling relied on immunoSEQ multiplex PCR, and the TCRdb table lists in-frame clones only, not all of them. The table records under 50,000 clones, approximately 78% of them present only once. This sample is drawn from a study of memory CD4+ T cells and cytomegalovirus serostatus. In the study overall: Healthy Belgian adult donors included about nine CMV-positive and around 25 CMV-negative people. Regarding the study as a whole: The CMV-associated TCR signature appears largely within the CD4+ memory repertoire. About 40% of the roughly 160 known CMV-associated TCRbeta sequences appeared in CD4+ memory.

V was clipped by 5 bases and J by 8 bases; unmatched bases: 8. This CDR3 is 13 amino acids long. Germline CDR1 is SGHNT and CDR2 is YENEEA. The source material was memory CD4+ T cells from blood. The source is an adult in good health and CMV-seronegative. V usage is TRBV11-3 and J usage is TRBJ2-7; TRBD1 aligns across 8 bases. In nucleotides, the CDR3 is TGTGCCAGCAGCATTGGACAGGGATTGAAGCAGTACTTC. It translates to CASSIGQGLKQYF.